The sample holds many counts of the clone carrying this T cell receptor beta chain. As yet, its antigen is unknown. These data come from a study of T-cell reconstitution after alpha-beta-depleted transplantation in children. Study-wide results and limits: The high TCRbeta diversity at day 60 in some patients came from surviving recipient T cells and thymic progenitors. After one year, T-cell counts and TCRbeta diversity mostly came from new T cells. Several hundred rapidly expanded clones from non-depleted graft cells reportedly supplied alpha-beta T cells about two months post-transplant.

Trimming cost V 3 bases and J 2 bases, with 17 bases left between them. The CDR3 sequence is 17 residues long. Germline CDR1 reads LNHNV; CDR2 reads YYDKDF (reference sequence). A library of TCRbeta sequences, prepared with unique molecular identifiers, was generated. TCRdb re-analysed the PCR reads in MiXCR, keeping a single row per CDR3 protein. The profile shows about 460,000 distinct CDR3 sequences, 10% to 13% of them singletons. This specimen was PBMCs, taken before TCRalphabeta/CD19-depleted stem cell transplant. The sequence derives from a child aged 2 to 10 with inherited bone marrow failure, due to receive a stem cell transplant. The chain employs TRBV15 and TRBJ2-1; either TRBD1 or TRBD2 may fit D (6 bases each). CDR3 DNA: TGTGCCACCAGCAGCTATTCCGAGGGGGAGGCCTACAATGAGCAGTTCTTC. Translating it yields CATSSYSEGEAYNEQFF.